The 29 T cell receptor beta chains below were found in one sample sequenced in a study of shared clonotypes between healthy human individuals. Profiled with immunoSEQ multiplex PCR; TCRdb holds only in-frame clones, not every one. The sample consists of 2 million to 2.5 million clones, over 85% of them appearing once. Material: naive CD4+ T cells from PBMCs. Specified subset: CD45RA+ positively selected. These receptors came from a man younger than 30 in good health. Some clones in this sample may be carry-over from other donors' samples.

The chain is built from TRBV7-6 and TRBJ2-5; TRBD1 matches 10 bases. Germline CDR1 is SGHVS and CDR2 is FNYEAQ. V was clipped by 5 bases and J by 4 bases; unmatched bases: 4. The CDR3 sequence is 14 residues long. CDR3 region: CASSRQGARETQYF. The CDR3 DNA is TGTGCCAGCAGCCGACAGGGGGCTCGAGAGACCCAGTACTTC. Full variable domain (remainder filled in from reference TRBV7-6 and TRBJ2-5): GAGVSQSPRYKVTKRGQDVALRCDPISGHVSLYWYRQALGQGPEFLTYFNYEAQQDKSGLPNDRFSAERPEGSISTLTIQRTEQRDSAMYRCASSRQGARETQYFGPGTRLLVL.

To note about this clone: Additional DNA sequences in this sample encode the identical CDR3. The chain employs TRBV21-1 and TRBJ1-5; the table's D call, TRBD1, was not checked against the DNA. TRBV21-1 is annotated as a pseudogene. The CDR3 spans 15 residues. This CDR3 reads CASSNLHRSNQPQHF. The CDR3 DNA sequence: TGTGCCAGCAGCAACTTACATCGAAGCAATCAGCCCCAGCATTTT.

The chain joins TRBV7-2 to TRBJ1-1; D is unclear. The V end lost 5 bases, the J end lost 5 bases, and 9 bases lay between the germline ends. There are 12 residues in the CDR3. Germline assignment: CDR1 SGHTA and CDR2 FQGNSA. The CDR3 DNA reads as TGTGCCAGCAGCGTAGGTAAAACTGAAGCTTTCTTT. Its protein is CASSVGKTEAFF.

The chain uses TRBV5-8 and TRBJ1-1; possibly TRBD1 for D (5 bases). CDR1 and CDR2 (germline): SGHTS, YDEGEE. Deletions cut 1 base from V and 2 bases from J, with 15 bases between. There are 16 residues in the CDR3. DNA for the CDR3: TGTGCCAGCAGCTTGTTGGGGGACGGGGGAAACACTGAAGCTTTCTTT. Protein: CASSLLGDGGNTEAFF.

The V gene is TRBV6-6, the J gene TRBJ2-7; no reliable D call. Trimming cost V 2 bases and J 3 bases, with 11 bases left between them. This CDR3 has 14 amino acids. The V gene's germline CDR1 is MNHNY and CDR2 SVGAGI (reference sequence). CDR3 sequence (DNA): TGTGCCAGCAGTTACCTGGCGCCAAACTACGAGCAGTACTTC. This translates into CASSYLAPNYEQYF.

The chain couples TRBV15 to TRBJ2-7, with D unresolved. The germline V gene has CDR1 LNHNV and CDR2 YYDKDF (reference sequence). The CDR3 consists of 13 residues. Trimming took 6 bases from V and 1 from J, leaving 10 bases between them. CDR3 nucleotides: TGTGCCACCAGTATGGTGGGGTCCTACGAGCAGTACTTC. Translated, it gives CATSMVGSYEQYF.

V usage is TRBV10-3 and J usage is TRBJ2-3, with D unclear. The V end was cut by 3 bases, the J end by 1 base, with 8 bases between. This CDR3 has 14 residues. Germline CDR1 is ENHRY and CDR2 is SYGVKD. The CDR3 is CAISETGRTDTQYF. Here the CDR3 DNA reads TGTGCCATCAGTGAAACGGGTCGCACAGATACGCAGTATTTT.

With respect to this clone: Distinct nucleotide sequences in the sample also encode this CDR3. This rearrangement joins TRBV28 to TRBJ1-4, with 10 bases that match TRBD1. This CDR3 has 13 residues. V lost 6 bases to trimming and J lost 6 bases; unmatched junction nucleotides: 1. The germline V gene has CDR1 MDHEN and CDR2 SYDVKM. CDR3 nucleotide sequence: TGTGCCAGCAGGGGACAGGGGTATGAAAAACTGTTTTTT. Translating it yields CASRGQGYEKLFF.

The gene calls are TRBV5-6 and TRBJ1-1; D is perhaps TRBD1 (5 bases). The V end was cut by 1 base, the J end by 0 bases, with 13 bases between. Looked up from germline, CDR1 is SGHDT and CDR2 is YYEEEE. This CDR3 is built from 16 residues. The CDR3 region is CASSLWRGNLNTEAFF. Here the CDR3 DNA reads TGTGCCAGCAGCTTGTGGCGGGGGAATTTGAACACTGAAGCTTTCTTT.

V and J are TRBV2 and TRBJ2-7; D possibly corresponds to TRBD1 (6 bases). Germline assignment: CDR1 SNHLY and CDR2 FYNNEI. V shed 7 bases and J shed 0 bases, with 10 bases lying between them. This CDR3 has 13 residues. The CDR3 DNA follows: TGTGCCAGCAAAGTGGACAGCTCCTACGAGCAGTACTTC. Translating it yields CASKVDSSYEQYF.

The genes are TRBV19 and TRBJ2-2; D is unresolved. The CDR3 contains 12 residues. CDR1 and CDR2 (germline): LNHDA, SQIVND (reference sequence). V was clipped by 5 bases and J by 6 bases, with 7 bases between them. The CDR3 loop reads CASSYQAGELFF. The CDR3 coding sequence is TGTGCCAGTAGTTACCAGGCCGGGGAGCTGTTTTTT. The full variable domain, in which reference TRBV19 and TRBJ2-2 provide the parts outside the CDR3, is DGGITQSPKYLFRKEGQNVTLSCEQNLNHDAMYWYRQDPGQGLRLIYYSQIVNDFQKGDIAEGYSVSREKKESFPLTVTSAQKNPTAFYLCASSYQAGELFFGEGSRLTVL.

The CDR3 is CASSFTSGKSDTQYF. CDR3 coding DNA: TGTGCCAGCAGCTTTACTAGCGGGAAGTCGGATACGCAGTATTTT. The chain recombines TRBV7-2 with TRBJ2-3; 10 bases agree with TRBD2. Germline values: CDR1 SGHTA, CDR2 FQGNSA. The CDR3 has 15 amino acids. Trimming removed 3 bases from V and 6 bases from J; junction bases left unmatched: 6.

On this clone itself: Given the absence of the conserved phenylalanine or tryptophan at the CDR3 end, a read error is likely. Because the CDR3's place on the DNA is in doubt, the DNA is left out and the CDR3 is given as listed by TCRdb. The chain carries TRBV10-1 and TRBJ2-7; the tabulated D call, TRBD2, remains unverified against the DNA. Germline V gene lookup returns CDR1 WNHNN and CDR2 SYGVQD (reference sequence). The CDR3 spans 11 amino acids, including both terminal residues. The CDR3 spells CPVPRRWGWYS.

The chain uses TRBV28 and TRBJ1-5; D remains ambiguous. Trimming shortened V by 6 bases and J by 1 base, and 13 bases separated the two germline ends. This CDR3 is 15 amino acids long. Germline CDR1 reads MDHEN; CDR2 reads SYDVKM. DNA of the CDR3: TGTGCCAGCAGAGGGAGTATAGGGAGCAATCAGCCCCAGCATTTT. This sequence encodes CASRGSIGSNQPQHF.

The rearrangement links TRBV19 to TRBJ1-5; D perhaps matches TRBD1 (6 bases). The V gene lost 8 bases and the J gene lost 7 bases, with 24 bases spanning the gap. The CDR3 loop spans 16 amino acids. Germline lookup yields CDR1 LNHDA and CDR2 SQIVND (reference sequence). In DNA, the CDR3 is TGTGCCAGTGGGGTAGGGGGTAGGGCCGGTGTGCAGCCCCAGCATTTT. Amino acids: CASGVGGRAGVQPQHF.

The chain couples TRBV7-6 to TRBJ2-1; TRBD2 matches at 8 bases. Losses at the gene ends were 0 bases for V and 5 bases for J; bases not matched to a gene: 3. The germline V gene has CDR1 SGHVS and CDR2 FNYEAQ. The CDR3 spans 15 residues. The CDR3 sequence is CASSLAREGHNEQFF. DNA for the CDR3: TGTGCCAGCAGCTTAGCCCGGGAGGGACACAATGAGCAGTTCTTC. Filled out from reference TRBV7-6 and TRBJ2-1, the complete variable domain reads GAGVSQSPRYKVTKRGQDVALRCDPISGHVSLYWYRQALGQGPEFLTYFNYEAQQDKSGLPNDRFSAERPEGSISTLTIQRTEQRDSAMYRCASSLAREGHNEQFFGPGTRLTVL.

The chain employs TRBV9 and TRBJ2-7; D may correspond to TRBD1 or TRBD2 (5 bases each). Germline-derived CDR1 and CDR2 are SGDLS and YYNGEE. The CDR3 loop spans 19 amino acids. The V end lost 0 bases, the J end lost 0 bases, and 22 bases lay between the germline ends. The CDR3 loop is CASSVVRGPPGLGSYEQYF. CDR3 sequence (DNA): TGTGCCAGCAGCGTAGTGAGGGGACCCCCAGGCCTCGGCTCCTACGAGCAGTACTTC. Full variable domain (missing parts from reference TRBV9 and TRBJ2-7): DSGVTQTPKHLITATGQRVTLRCSPRSGDLSVYWYQQSLDQGLQFLIQYYNGEERAKGNILERFSAQQFPDLHSELNLSSLELGDSALYFCASSVVRGPPGLGSYEQYFGPGTRLTVT.

J is TRBJ2-1 and V is TRBV5-5; 11 nucleotides agree with TRBD2. With 2 bases clipped from V and 5 bases from J, the junction kept 6 bases outside the gene matches. Germline loops: CDR1 SGHKS, CDR2 YYEKEE (reference sequence). The CDR3 totals 16 residues. DNA of the CDR3: TGTGCCAGCAGCTTTACAGGGACTAGCGGTAACAATGAGCAGTTCTTC. This sequence encodes CASSFTGTSGNNEQFF.

The chain has TRBV5-1 and TRBJ2-1, with TRBD2 matching 14 bases. The CDR3 consists of 15 residues. Germline CDR1 reads SGHRS; CDR2 reads YFSETQ. The trim removed 7 bases at V and 7 bases at J, leaving 7 bases unmatched. The CDR3 DNA is TGCGCCAGCCAGGGACTAGCGGGAGTTACAAATGAGCAGTTCTTC. Translation gives CASQGLAGVTNEQFF.

This clone has just one count. This rearrangement joins TRBV6-5 to TRBJ1-4; no clear D gene. Per germline, CDR1 MNHEY and CDR2 SVGAGI. The germline V and J ends were trimmed by 7 bases and 10 bases, with 13 bases remaining between them. The CDR3 has 12 amino acids. The CDR3 loop is CASTGVDGKLFF. The CDR3 DNA is TGTGCCAGCACCGGGGTGGATGGAAAACTGTTTTTT.

The rearrangement uses TRBV14 and TRBJ1-2; D gene ambiguous. The CDR3 length is 13 residues. Germline V lookup: CDR1 SGHDN, CDR2 FVKESK. V was clipped by 4 bases and J by 3 bases, with 9 bases between them. The CDR3 region has the DNA TGTGCCAGCAGCCTGACGGAATACTATGGCTACACCTTC. It is translated as CASSLTEYYGYTF. Combining the CDR3 with reference TRBV14 and TRBJ1-2 gives the whole variable domain EAGVTQFPSHSVIEKGQTVTLRCDPISGHDNLYWYRRVMGKEIKFLLHFVKESKQDESGMPNNRFLAERTGGTYSTLKVQPAELEDSGVYFCASSLTEYYGYTFGSGTRLTVV.

In DNA, the CDR3 is TGTGCCAGCAGCGGCGCGGCAGGGGGCTTAAGAAACACCATATATTTT. Encoded protein: CASSGAAGGLRNTIYF. V gene TRBV9 combines with J gene TRBJ1-3; 8 bases are shared with TRBD1. The trim removed 3 bases at V and 5 bases at J, leaving 10 bases unmatched. This CDR3 region has 16 residues. Germline V gene data show CDR1 as SGDLS and CDR2 as YYNGEE. The full variable domain, with the rest looked up from reference TRBV9 and TRBJ1-3, is DSGVTQTPKHLITATGQRVTLRCSPRSGDLSVYWYQQSLDQGLQFLIQYYNGEERAKGNILERFSAQQFPDLHSELNLSSLELGDSALYFCASSGAAGGLRNTIYFGEGSWLTVV.

The rearrangement joins TRBV2 to TRBJ1-1; 7 nucleotides line up with TRBD1. V shed 10 bases and J 1 base; nucleotides not matched to a gene: 3. This CDR3 has 12 amino acids. The germline gives CDR1 SNHLY, CDR2 FYNNEI. The CDR3 sequence is CAKGQPNTEAFF. CDR3 bases: TGTGCCAAGGGACAGCCGAACACTGAAGCTTTCTTT.

The rearrangement joins TRBV19 to TRBJ2-7; 10 bases align to TRBD2. V lost 5 bases and J lost 3; bases outside the gene matches: 7. CDR1 and CDR2 (germline): LNHDA, SQIVND (reference sequence). This CDR3 has 15 amino acids. CDR3 in amino acids: CASSGSSGSSYEQYF. The CDR3 region has the DNA TGTGCCAGTAGTGGATCTAGCGGGAGTAGCTACGAGCAGTACTTC.

The V and J genes are TRBV11-2 and TRBJ2-6; TRBD1 matches 8 bases. Per germline, CDR1 SGHAT and CDR2 FQNNGV. The CDR3 contains 18 residues. V was clipped by 3 bases and J by 1 base; unmatched bases: 8. CDR3 bases: TGTGCCAGCAGCTTTCCCGGACAGGGTTGGTCTGGGGCCAACGTCCTGACTTTC. Protein product: CASSFPGQGWSGANVLTF. The entire variable domain, with the rest obtained from reference TRBV11-2 and TRBJ2-6, is as follows: EAGVAQSPRYKIIEKRQSVAFWCNPISGHATLYWYQQILGQGPKLLIQFQNNGVVDDSQLPKDRFSAERLKGVDSTLKIQPAKLEDSAVYLCASSFPGQGWSGANVLTFGAGSRLTVL.

The chain joins TRBV4-1 to TRBJ1-4; D not certain. Germline assignment: CDR1 MGHRA and CDR2 YSYEKL. This CDR3 region has 16 residues. Trimming pared 0 bases from V and 1 base from J, leaving 9 bases between. Here the CDR3 DNA reads TGCGCCAGCAGCCAAGACTTGAGGAAAACTAATGAAAAACTGTTTTTT. Translated: CASSQDLRKTNEKLFF.

This clone was seen a single time. This chain connects TRBV5-4 to TRBJ2-1; TRBD2 is a possible D gene (5 bases). Trimming took 0 bases from V and 6 from J, leaving 10 bases between them. The CDR3 length is 14 residues. The germline CDR1 and CDR2 sequences are SGHNT and YYREEE (reference sequence). The CDR3 reads CASSLAGGPNEQFF. CDR3 DNA: TGTGCCAGCAGCTTGGCCGGAGGTCCCAATGAGCAGTTCTTC.

This sequence joins TRBV28 and TRBJ2-1, with TRBD2 identical over 12 bases. The CDR3 is made up of 18 amino acids. V gave up 5 bases and J gave up 12 bases; unmatched junction bases: 20. Germline loops: CDR1 MDHEN, CDR2 SYDVKM. The CDR3 nucleotides are TGTGCCAGCAGTCCCATCCGGGCTAGCGGGAGGGTTTCGGGGGGGCAGTTCTTC. Amino acid sequence: CASSPIRASGRVSGGQFF.

The chain uses TRBV30 and TRBJ2-5; no definite D call. Germline lookup yields CDR1 GTSNPN and CDR2 SVGIG (reference sequence). V lost 3 bases and J lost 5, with 10 bases in between. This CDR3 region has 12 residues. Written as DNA, the CDR3 is TGTGCCTGGAGCATAGGGATGGAGACCCAGTACTTC. Translated: CAWSIGMETQYF.